Below are 12 T cell receptor beta chains sequenced from a single sample in a study of blood T cell repertoires in COVID-19. TCRdb's table, derived via immunoSEQ multiplex PCR, lists solely in-frame clones and lacks some. The top ten clones hold approximately 1.5% of a sample with 300,000 or so clones, 87% of them seen once. The sequenced sample was peripheral blood. All receptors derive from a woman aged 40 to 50 who had recovered from COVID-19.

This clone has only a few counts. The J gene is TRBJ1-2, the V gene TRBV7-3, with TRBD1 identical over 10 bases. The CDR3 is 14 amino acids. V dropped 5 bases and J dropped 7; count of bases not matched to a gene: 7. CDR1 and CDR2 (germline): SGHTA, FQGTGA. The CDR3 reads CASSAMTGGGGYTF. The CDR3, as DNA: TGTGCCAGCAGCGCGATGACAGGGGGCGGTGGCTACACCTTC.

The chain carries TRBV13 and TRBJ2-1; 12 bases fit TRBD2. V trimming: 8 bases; J trimming: 4 bases; junction bases outside the gene matches: 3. CDR1 is PRHDT and CDR2 is FYEKMQ in the germline V gene (reference sequence). There are 14 residues in the CDR3. The CDR3, as DNA: TGTGCCAGCTCCCTAGCGGGGGGGTACAATGAGCAGTTCTTC. Its translation is CASSLAGGYNEQFF.

V and J are TRBV5-6 and TRBJ1-2, with a weak D call TRBD1 (5 bases). Trimming took off 3 bases at V and 4 bases at J, with 22 bases between the two ends. The CDR3 sequence is 17 residues long. Per germline, CDR1 SGHDT and CDR2 YYEEEE. The CDR3 nucleotides are TGTGCCAGCAGCTGGAGGGAGGGACCGCCGCTCCTCTATGGCTACACCTTC. Its protein product is CASSWREGPPLLYGYTF.

V and J are TRBV5-4 and TRBJ1-1; D is unresolved. Trimming removed 3 bases at V and 1 base at J, with 13 bases between. The CDR3 has 15 amino acids. Germline CDR1 SGHNT, CDR2 YYREEE (reference sequence). The CDR3 is CASSSVKAGNTEAFF. As DNA, the CDR3 is TGTGCCAGCAGCTCAGTTAAGGCAGGGAACACTGAAGCTTTCTTT.

The chain uses TRBV19 and TRBJ2-7; 7 bases fit TRBD1. Germline loops: CDR1 LNHDA, CDR2 SQIVND (reference sequence). CDR3 length: 14 amino acids. After removal of 5 bases from V and 3 bases from J, the junction contained 7 bases not matched to a gene. CDR3 sequence: CASSSTGRSYEQYF. The CDR3 DNA reads as TGTGCCAGTAGTTCGACAGGGCGTAGCTACGAGCAGTACTTC.

This clone was observed a single time. The chain has TRBV6-5 and TRBJ2-7; 8 bases are a match to TRBD1. The V gene end was trimmed by 2 bases and the J gene end by 4 bases; junction bases not matched to a gene: 4. The CDR3 contains 14 residues. Germline V CDR1 and CDR2: MNHEY, SVGAGI. CDR3 in DNA: TGTGCCAGCAGTTACCAGGGGGCGATATACGAGCAGTACTTC. Its translation is CASSYQGAIYEQYF.

This clone was detected once. The J gene is TRBJ2-1, the V gene TRBV20-1; D call uncertain. The germline V gene encodes CDR1 DFQATT and CDR2 SNEGSKA (reference sequence). The CDR3 contains 16 residues. The V end was cut by 3 bases, the J end by 0 bases, with 15 bases between. CDR3 loop: CSASLPRSSSYNEQFF. For the CDR3, the DNA is TGCAGTGCTAGTTTGCCGAGATCGAGCTCCTACAATGAGCAGTTCTTC.

This chain connects TRBV5-1 to TRBJ2-7, with 9 bases fitting TRBD2. CDR3 length: 14 amino acids. Germline CDR1 reads SGHRS; CDR2 reads YFSETQ. V lost 3 bases and J lost 6; bases outside the gene matches: 7. CDR3 sequence: CASSSRGLATEQYF. The CDR3 DNA follows: TGCGCCAGCAGCTCTCGTGGACTAGCGACCGAGCAGTACTTC. The full variable domain, in which reference TRBV5-1 and TRBJ2-7 provide the parts outside the CDR3, is KAGVTQTPRYLIKTRGQQVTLSCSPISGHRSVSWYQQTPGQGLQFLFEYFSETQRNKGNFPGRFSGRQFSNSRSEMNVSTLELGDSALYLCASSSRGLATEQYFGPGTRLTVT.

The chain uses TRBV2 and TRBJ2-5; TRBD2 agrees at 7 bases. Germline assignment: CDR1 SNHLY and CDR2 FYNNEI. Germline trimming cut 5 bases from V and 1 base from J; bases unmatched to any gene: 10. The CDR3 loop spans 16 amino acids. The CDR3 DNA sequence: TGTGCCAGCAGTCCCGGGACTACAACTTTCCAAGAGACCCAGTACTTC. This gives the protein CASSPGTTTFQETQYF. Full variable domain (rest looked up from reference TRBV2 and TRBJ2-5): EPEVTQTPSHQVTQMGQEVILRCVPISNHLYFYWYRQILGQKVEFLVSFYNNEISEKSEIFDDQFSVERPDGSNFTLKIRSTKLEDSAMYFCASSPGTTTFQETQYFGPGTRLLVL.

The chain carries TRBV2 and TRBJ2-1, with D maybe TRBD2 (6 bases). The V gene lost 2 bases and the J gene lost 3 bases, with 14 bases spanning the gap. The germline V gene encodes CDR1 SNHLY and CDR2 FYNNEI. The CDR3 consists of 16 residues. CDR3 amino acids: CASSELGRSGYNEQFF. The CDR3, as DNA: TGTGCCAGCAGTGAACTAGGGAGGTCGGGCTACAATGAGCAGTTCTTC. Complete variable domain (other parts from reference TRBV2 and TRBJ2-1): EPEVTQTPSHQVTQMGQEVILRCVPISNHLYFYWYRQILGQKVEFLVSFYNNEISEKSEIFDDQFSVERPDGSNFTLKIRSTKLEDSAMYFCASSELGRSGYNEQFFGPGTRLTVL.

V usage is TRBV2 and J usage is TRBJ1-6; 10 bases match TRBD1. This CDR3 comprises 17 residues. The V segment lost 10 bases and the J segment 8 bases; nucleotides outside the gene matches: 17. Germline CDR1 SNHLY, CDR2 FYNNEI. DNA of the CDR3: TGTGCCACCCAGACGGACCGGGACAGGGGTCTATATTCACCCCTCCACTTT. It specifies CATQTDRDRGLYSPLHF.

This clone was recorded many times. The V and J genes are TRBV4-1 and TRBJ1-5; D is possibly TRBD1 (5 bases). The V and J ends lost 4 bases and 0 bases respectively, with 19 bases between them. This CDR3 has 18 residues. Germline V gene sequence: CDR1 MGHRA, CDR2 YSYEKL. The CDR3 loop is CASSRGLRGVYSNQPQHF. CDR3 nucleotides: TGCGCCAGCAGCCGGGGACTTCGGGGCGTTTATAGCAATCAGCCCCAGCATTTT.